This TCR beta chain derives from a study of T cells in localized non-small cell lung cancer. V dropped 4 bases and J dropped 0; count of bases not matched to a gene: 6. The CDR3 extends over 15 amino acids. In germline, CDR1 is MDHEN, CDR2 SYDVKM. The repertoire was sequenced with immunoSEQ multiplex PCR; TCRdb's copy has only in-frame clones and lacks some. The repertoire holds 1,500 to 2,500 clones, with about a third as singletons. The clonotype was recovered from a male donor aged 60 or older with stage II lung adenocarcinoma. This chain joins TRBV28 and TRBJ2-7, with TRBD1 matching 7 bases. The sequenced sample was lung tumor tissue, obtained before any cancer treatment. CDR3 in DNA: TGTGCCAGCAGTTCCCCAGGGGGTAGCTCCTACGAGCAGTACTTC. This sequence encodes CASSSPGGSSYEQYF.